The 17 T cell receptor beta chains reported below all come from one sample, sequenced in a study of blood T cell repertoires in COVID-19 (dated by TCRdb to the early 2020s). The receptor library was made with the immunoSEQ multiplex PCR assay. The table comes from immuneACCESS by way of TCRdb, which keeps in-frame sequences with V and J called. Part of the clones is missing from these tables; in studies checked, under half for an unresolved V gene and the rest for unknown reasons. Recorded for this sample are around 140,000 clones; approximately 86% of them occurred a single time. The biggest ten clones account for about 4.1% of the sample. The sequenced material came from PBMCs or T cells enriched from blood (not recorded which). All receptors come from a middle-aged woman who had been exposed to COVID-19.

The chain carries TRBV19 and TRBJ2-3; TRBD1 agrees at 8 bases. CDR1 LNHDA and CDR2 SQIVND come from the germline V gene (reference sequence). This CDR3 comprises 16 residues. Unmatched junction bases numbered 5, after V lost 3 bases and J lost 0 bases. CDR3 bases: TGTGCCAGTAGTATCAGACAGGGGCCTAGCACAGATACGCAGTATTTT. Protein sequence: CASSIRQGPSTDTQYF.

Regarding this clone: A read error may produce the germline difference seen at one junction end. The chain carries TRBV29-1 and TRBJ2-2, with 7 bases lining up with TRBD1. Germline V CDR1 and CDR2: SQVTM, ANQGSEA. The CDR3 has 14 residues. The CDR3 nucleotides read TGCAGCGTCGAAGAGAGAGACAGGGACCGGGAGCTGTTTTTT. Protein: CSVEERDRDRELFF.

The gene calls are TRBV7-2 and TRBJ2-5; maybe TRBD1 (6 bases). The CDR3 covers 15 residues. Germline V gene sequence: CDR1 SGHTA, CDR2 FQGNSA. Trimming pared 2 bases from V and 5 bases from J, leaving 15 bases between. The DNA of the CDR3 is TGTGCCAGCAGCTTAAGTGGGGGCTCAGGTGAGACCCAGTACTTC. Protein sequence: CASSLSGGSGETQYF.

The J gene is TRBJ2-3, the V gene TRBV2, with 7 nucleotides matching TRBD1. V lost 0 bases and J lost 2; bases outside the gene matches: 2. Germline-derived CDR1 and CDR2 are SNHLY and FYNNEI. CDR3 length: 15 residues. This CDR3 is CASSEAGTATDTQYF. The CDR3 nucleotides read TGTGCCAGCAGTGAAGCTGGGACAGCCACAGATACGCAGTATTTT.

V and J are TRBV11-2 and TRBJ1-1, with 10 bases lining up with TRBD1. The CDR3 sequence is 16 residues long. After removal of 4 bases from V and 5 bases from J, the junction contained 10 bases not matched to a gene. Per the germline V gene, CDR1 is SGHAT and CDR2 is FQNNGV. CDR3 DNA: TGTGCCAGCAGCTCCAGGACAGGGGGTGCTGAAACTGAAGCTTTCTTT. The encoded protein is CASSSRTGGAETEAFF.

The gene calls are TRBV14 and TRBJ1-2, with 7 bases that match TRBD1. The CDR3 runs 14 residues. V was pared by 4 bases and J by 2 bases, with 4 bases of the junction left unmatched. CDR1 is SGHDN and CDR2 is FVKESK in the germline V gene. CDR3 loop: CASSPTGPNYGYTF. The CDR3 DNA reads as TGTGCCAGCAGCCCGACAGGGCCCAACTATGGCTACACCTTC.

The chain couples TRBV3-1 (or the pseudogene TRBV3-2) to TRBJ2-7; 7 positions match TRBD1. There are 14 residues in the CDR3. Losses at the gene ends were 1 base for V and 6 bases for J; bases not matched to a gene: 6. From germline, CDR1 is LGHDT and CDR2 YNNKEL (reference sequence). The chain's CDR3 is CASSQVTGVGEQYF. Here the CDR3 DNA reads TGTGCCAGCAGCCAAGTTACAGGGGTAGGCGAGCAGTACTTC.

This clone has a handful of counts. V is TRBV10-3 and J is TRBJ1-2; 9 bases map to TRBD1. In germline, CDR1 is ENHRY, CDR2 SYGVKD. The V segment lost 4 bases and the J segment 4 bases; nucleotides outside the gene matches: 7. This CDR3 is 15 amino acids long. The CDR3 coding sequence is TGTGCCATCAGTGGGGGGACAGGGATGGGCTATGGCTACACCTTC. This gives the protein CAISGGTGMGYGYTF.

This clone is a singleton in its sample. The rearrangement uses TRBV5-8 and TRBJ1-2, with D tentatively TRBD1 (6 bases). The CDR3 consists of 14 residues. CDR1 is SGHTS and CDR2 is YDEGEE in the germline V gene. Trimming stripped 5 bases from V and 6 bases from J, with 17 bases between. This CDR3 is CASSTDRRVDGYTF. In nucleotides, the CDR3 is TGTGCCAGCAGTACGGACAGACGGGTCGATGGCTACACCTTC.

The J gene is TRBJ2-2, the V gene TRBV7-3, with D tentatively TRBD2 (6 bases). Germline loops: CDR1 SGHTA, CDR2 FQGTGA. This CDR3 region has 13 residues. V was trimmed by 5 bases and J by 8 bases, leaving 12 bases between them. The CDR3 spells CASSLQEGGELFF. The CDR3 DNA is TGTGCCAGCAGCCTACAGGAGGGTGGGGAGCTGTTTTTT.

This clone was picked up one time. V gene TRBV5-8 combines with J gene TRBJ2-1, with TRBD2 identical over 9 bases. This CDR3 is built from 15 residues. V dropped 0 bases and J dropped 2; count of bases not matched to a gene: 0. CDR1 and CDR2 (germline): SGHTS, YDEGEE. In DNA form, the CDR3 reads TGTGCCAGCAGCTTGGGGACTAGCGCCTACAATGAGCAGTTCTTC. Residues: CASSLGTSAYNEQFF.

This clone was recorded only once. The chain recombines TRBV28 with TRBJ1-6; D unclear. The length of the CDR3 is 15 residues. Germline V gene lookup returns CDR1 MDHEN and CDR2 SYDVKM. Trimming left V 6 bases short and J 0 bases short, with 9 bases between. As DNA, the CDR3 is TGTGCCAGCAGGAACCGGGACTCCTATAATTCACCCCTCCACTTT. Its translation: CASRNRDSYNSPLHF.

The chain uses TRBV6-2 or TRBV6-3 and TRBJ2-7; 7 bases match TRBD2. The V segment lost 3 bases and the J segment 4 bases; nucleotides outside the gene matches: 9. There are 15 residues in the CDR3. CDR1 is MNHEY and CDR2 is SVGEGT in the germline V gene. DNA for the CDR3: TGTGCCAGCAGTTATGTTTCGGGCGGGAGTTACGAGCAGTACTTC. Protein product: CASSYVSGGSYEQYF.

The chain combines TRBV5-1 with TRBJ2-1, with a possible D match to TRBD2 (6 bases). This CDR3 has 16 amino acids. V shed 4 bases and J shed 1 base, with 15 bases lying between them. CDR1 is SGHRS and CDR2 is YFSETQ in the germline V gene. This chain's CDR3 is CASSPSGLESYNEQFF. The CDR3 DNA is TGCGCCAGCAGCCCGTCGGGACTGGAATCCTACAATGAGCAGTTCTTC.

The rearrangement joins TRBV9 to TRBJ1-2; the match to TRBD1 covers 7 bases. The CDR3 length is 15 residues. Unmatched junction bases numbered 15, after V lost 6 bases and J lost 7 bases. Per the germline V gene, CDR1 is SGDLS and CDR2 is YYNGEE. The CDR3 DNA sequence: TGTGCCAGCACCCTCCCCGCGACAGGGTATGCTGGCTACACCTTC. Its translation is CASTLPATGYAGYTF.

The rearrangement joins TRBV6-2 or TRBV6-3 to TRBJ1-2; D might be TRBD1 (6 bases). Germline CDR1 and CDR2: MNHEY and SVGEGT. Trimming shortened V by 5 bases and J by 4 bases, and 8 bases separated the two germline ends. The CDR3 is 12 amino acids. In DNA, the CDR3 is TGTGCCAGCAGTCCGGACAGCTATGGCTACACCTTC. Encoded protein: CASSPDSYGYTF.

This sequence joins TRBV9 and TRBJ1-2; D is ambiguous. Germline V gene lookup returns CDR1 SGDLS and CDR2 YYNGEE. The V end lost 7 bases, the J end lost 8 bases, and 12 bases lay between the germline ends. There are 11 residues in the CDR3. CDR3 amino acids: CASASVRGYTF. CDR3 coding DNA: TGTGCCAGCGCTTCCGTCAGGGGCTACACCTTC.